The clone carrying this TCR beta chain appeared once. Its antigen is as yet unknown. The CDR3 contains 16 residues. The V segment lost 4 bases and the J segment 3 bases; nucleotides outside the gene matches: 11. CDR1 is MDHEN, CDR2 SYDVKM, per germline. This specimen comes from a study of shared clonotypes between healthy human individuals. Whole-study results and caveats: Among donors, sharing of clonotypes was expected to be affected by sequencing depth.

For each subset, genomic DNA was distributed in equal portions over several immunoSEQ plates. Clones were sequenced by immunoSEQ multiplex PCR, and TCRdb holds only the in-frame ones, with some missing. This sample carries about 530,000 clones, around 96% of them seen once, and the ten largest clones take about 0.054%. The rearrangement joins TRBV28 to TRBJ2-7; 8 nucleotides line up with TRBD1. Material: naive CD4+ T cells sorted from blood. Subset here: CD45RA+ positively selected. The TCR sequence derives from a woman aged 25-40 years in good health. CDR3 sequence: CASSSPGGDSDYEQYF. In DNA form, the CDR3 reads TGTGCCAGCAGTTCCCCAGGGGGCGATAGCGACTACGAGCAGTACTTC.